The 20 T cell receptor beta chains below were found in one sample sequenced in a study of T cell repertoires in cytomegalovirus infection. From the reads, TCRdb called clonotypes with MiXCR, one entry per CDR3 protein. The data show around 85,000 distinct CDR3 sequences, 45% to 55% seen once. For these receptors, no antigen is known. The starting material was CD8+ T cells from cultured PBMCs, obtained from culture after CMV antigen stimulation. All receptors come from a human donor in good health (CMV status not recorded). Some clones in this sample may be carry-over from other donors' samples.

Only a few counts were recorded for this clonotype. The V and J genes are TRBV11-2 and TRBJ1-1, with a weak D call TRBD1 (6 bases). The CDR3 runs 19 residues. Germline assignment: CDR1 SGHAT and CDR2 FQNNGV. Between the trimmed V and J ends, which lost 0 bases and 6 bases, there was a span of 26 bases. CDR3 bases: TGTGCCAGCAGCTTAGATCAACGATCGACAGGAGGGATGCATTCTGAAGCTTTCTTT. This gives the protein CASSLDQRSTGGMHSEAFF. The variable domain in full, with the rest retrieved from reference TRBV11-2 and TRBJ1-1, is EAGVAQSPRYKIIEKRQSVAFWCNPISGHATLYWYQQILGQGPKLLIQFQNNGVVDDSQLPKDRFSAERLKGVDSTLKIQPAKLEDSAVYLCASSLDQRSTGGMHSEAFFGQGTRLTVV.

CDR3: CASSLTSYNEQFF. CDR3 DNA sequence: TGTGCCAGCAGTTTGACTAGCTACAATGAGCAGTTCTTC. This rearrangement joins TRBV28 to TRBJ2-1; D may be TRBD2 (6 bases). Germline-derived CDR1 and CDR2 are MDHEN and SYDVKM. V lost 3 bases to trimming and J lost 3 bases, with 6 bases between them. This CDR3 spans 13 amino acids.

J is TRBJ2-3 and V is TRBV7-9; D might be TRBD1 (6 bases). With 5 bases removed from V and 4 bases from J, the gap between germline ends came to 16 bases. The germline V gene has CDR1 SEHNR and CDR2 FQNEAQ (reference sequence). The CDR3 extends over 15 amino acids. CDR3 sequence: CASSPSGTPSDTQYF. As DNA, the CDR3 is TGTGCCAGCAGCCCCTCAGGGACACCCTCAGATACGCAGTATTTT.

The chain has TRBV19 and TRBJ1-1; D uncertain. The CDR3 extends over 11 amino acids. The V and J ends lost 10 bases and 4 bases respectively, with 10 bases between them. The germline V gene has CDR1 LNHDA and CDR2 SQIVND (reference sequence). The CDR3 nucleotides are TGTGCCACCGGTTTTGTCACTGAAGCTTTCTTT. Amino acids: CATGFVTEAFF.

This clonotype was detected a few times. The genes are TRBV6-1 and TRBJ1-1, with D possibly matching TRBD1 (6 bases). Germline V lookup: CDR1 MNHNS, CDR2 SASEGT. Trimming removed 5 bases at V and 3 bases at J, with 16 bases between. The CDR3 contains 15 residues. The CDR3 DNA sequence: TGTGCCAGCAGTCAACGACAGGTGAGGGACACTGAAGCTTTCTTT. This gives the protein CASSQRQVRDTEAFF.

This clonotype was counted at least ten times. Here the CDR3 DNA reads TGTGCCAGCAGCTTAGTAGCGGGAGGGACAGATACGCAGTATTTT. This codes for CASSLVAGGTDTQYF. This chain connects TRBV7-2 to TRBJ2-3, with 11 positions matching TRBD2. Germline values: CDR1 SGHTA, CDR2 FQGNSA. The trim removed 1 base at V and 3 bases at J, leaving 0 bases unmatched. The CDR3 consists of 15 residues.

The J gene is TRBJ2-1, the V gene TRBV6-6; 11 bases fit TRBD2. The CDR3 consists of 17 residues. V was pared by 6 bases and J by 8 bases, with 15 bases of the junction left unmatched. Germline V gene data show CDR1 as MNHNY and CDR2 as SVGAGI (reference sequence). CDR3 residues: CASSGPNLAGGPDEQFF. The CDR3 DNA reads TGTGCCAGCAGCGGACCAAATTTAGCGGGAGGGCCTGATGAGCAGTTCTTC.

This clonotype appeared many times. V and J are TRBV7-8 and TRBJ2-7, with 10 bases aligning to TRBD1. The germline V gene encodes CDR1 SGHVS and CDR2 FQNEAQ. V shed 5 bases, J shed 4 bases, and the junction held 8 bases outside the gene matches. The CDR3 contains 15 residues. Written as DNA, the CDR3 is TGTGCCAGCAGCCCAGGACCGGGACAGGGGTACGAGCAGTACTTC. Its translation is CASSPGPGQGYEQYF. Drawing the rest from reference TRBV7-8 and TRBJ2-7, the complete variable domain is GAGVSQSPRYKVAKRGQDVALRCDPISGHVSLFWYQQALGQGPEFLTYFQNEAQLDKSGLPSDRFFAERPEGSVSTLKIQRTQQEDSAVYLCASSPGPGQGYEQYFGPGTRLTVT.

J is TRBJ1-3 and V is TRBV7-6, with unresolved D. Germline CDR1 reads SGHVS; CDR2 reads FNYEAQ. V dropped 0 bases and J dropped 4 bases, with 16 bases sitting between them. This CDR3 contains 17 residues. The CDR3 bases are TGTGCCAGCAGCTTAGCGCGGAGGCAGCAACTGGGAAACACCATATATTTT. This sequence encodes CASSLARRQQLGNTIYF. The full variable domain, completed using reference TRBV7-6 and TRBJ1-3, is GAGVSQSPRYKVTKRGQDVALRCDPISGHVSLYWYRQALGQGPEFLTYFNYEAQQDKSGLPNDRFSAERPEGSISTLTIQRTEQRDSAMYRCASSLARRQQLGNTIYFGEGSWLTVV.

The CDR3 coding sequence is TGTGCCAGCAGTTCCGGGGTGGATGAGCAGTTCTTC. This gives the protein CASSSGVDEQFF. The chain combines TRBV12-3 or TRBV12-4 with TRBJ2-1, with a possible D match to TRBD2 (5 bases). The length of the CDR3 is 12 residues. V lost 4 bases, J lost 8 bases, and 9 bases lay in between.

This chain connects TRBV10-3 to TRBJ2-7, with unresolved D. Between the trimmed V and J ends, which lost 2 bases and 4 bases, there was a span of 3 bases. This CDR3 spans 11 amino acids. Germline values: CDR1 ENHRY, CDR2 SYGVKD. The CDR3 loop reads CAISEGYEQYF. The DNA for the CDR3 is TGTGCCATCAGTGAGGGGTACGAGCAGTACTTC.

There are a few counts of this clonotype. V usage is TRBV11-2 and J usage is TRBJ2-3; 9 bases are a match to TRBD2. The CDR3 has 17 amino acids. V lost 4 bases to trimming and J lost 3 bases; unmatched junction nucleotides: 11. Germline V gene lookup returns CDR1 SGHAT and CDR2 FQNNGV. CDR3 bases: TGTGCCAGCAGCTCAACTAGCGGGTCGGCTGGAACAGATACGCAGTATTTT. Amino acids: CASSSTSGSAGTDTQYF. The full variable domain, its missing parts supplied by reference TRBV11-2 and TRBJ2-3, is EAGVAQSPRYKIIEKRQSVAFWCNPISGHATLYWYQQILGQGPKLLIQFQNNGVVDDSQLPKDRFSAERLKGVDSTLKIQPAKLEDSAVYLCASSSTSGSAGTDTQYFGPGTRLTVL.

The gene calls are TRBV7-6 and TRBJ2-1; possibly TRBD1 for D (6 bases). The germline V gene has CDR1 SGHVS and CDR2 FNYEAQ. This CDR3 has 17 residues. With 6 bases removed from V and 2 bases from J, the gap between germline ends came to 20 bases. The CDR3 is CASSSELGHQTYNEQFF. As DNA, the CDR3 is TGTGCCAGCAGTTCCGAGCTGGGACACCAGACCTACAATGAGCAGTTCTTC. Full variable domain (remainder filled in from reference TRBV7-6 and TRBJ2-1): GAGVSQSPRYKVTKRGQDVALRCDPISGHVSLYWYRQALGQGPEFLTYFNYEAQQDKSGLPNDRFSAERPEGSISTLTIQRTEQRDSAMYRCASSSELGHQTYNEQFFGPGTRLTVL.

This chain links TRBV28 with TRBJ2-5, with no clear D. V was shortened by 5 bases and J by 5 bases, with 12 bases between the two germline ends. Germline V gives CDR1 MDHEN, CDR2 SYDVKM. The CDR3 runs to 13 residues. This chain's CDR3 is CASSTIADETQYF. Here the CDR3 DNA reads TGTGCCAGCAGTACTATAGCAGATGAGACCCAGTACTTC.

The rearrangement uses TRBV7-6 and TRBJ2-2; 16 bases are a match to TRBD2. The CDR3 consists of 20 residues. The J segment lost 3 bases and the V segment lost 6 bases, leaving 13 bases of the junction unmatched. CDR1 and CDR2 (germline): SGHVS, FNYEAQ. CDR3 DNA: TGTGCCAGCAGTCCAGCTGGGACTAGCGGGGGGGCCGCATACACCGGGGAGCTGTTTTTT. It encodes CASSPAGTSGGAAYTGELFF.

In its sample, this clonotype was seen once. The chain combines TRBV11-2 with TRBJ2-7; a weak D match, TRBD1 (6 bases). The germline V and J ends were trimmed by 6 bases and 3 bases, with 21 bases remaining between them. Germline CDR1 is SGHAT and CDR2 is FQNNGV. The CDR3 loop spans 16 amino acids. The CDR3 reads CASSANSQGSFYEQYF. Here the CDR3 DNA reads TGTGCCAGCAGTGCGAACTCACAGGGATCCTTCTACGAGCAGTACTTC.

On this clonotype: A read error may account for a junction end that differs from germline. The chain has TRBV7-3 and TRBJ2-6, with D perhaps being TRBD1 or TRBD2 (5 bases each). The CDR3 covers 15 residues. Germline V CDR1 and CDR2: SGHTA, FQGTGA. The CDR3 coding sequence is TGTGCCAGCAGCTTAACAGGGGCCGGGGTCAACGTCCTTACTTTC. It codes for CASSLTGAGVNVLTF.

The chain joins TRBV7-3 to TRBJ2-7; D gene uncertain. V was shortened by 5 bases and J by 2 bases, with 16 bases between the two germline ends. This CDR3 contains 15 residues. CDR1 and CDR2 (germline): SGHTA, FQGTGA. DNA of the CDR3: TGTGCCAGCAGCCCTGGGCCCAATAAAGCCTACGAGCAGTACTTC. Amino acids: CASSPGPNKAYEQYF.

The chain combines TRBV28 with TRBJ2-2; TRBD1 matches at 9 bases. Germline V gene data show CDR1 as MDHEN and CDR2 as SYDVKM. V dropped 4 bases and J dropped 13; count of bases not matched to a gene: 10. This CDR3 has 14 residues. The CDR3, as DNA: TGTGCCAGCAGTTCACGCCGGGACAGGGAGGTGCTGTTTTTT. Translating it yields CASSSRRDREVLFF.

This clonotype was detected only once. The chain links TRBV7-9 to TRBJ2-5, with 9 nucleotides matching TRBD1. The CDR3 has 14 residues. The J segment lost 3 bases and the V segment lost 4 bases, leaving 3 bases of the junction unmatched. In germline, CDR1 is SEHNR, CDR2 FQNEAQ (reference sequence). In DNA form, the CDR3 reads TGTGCCAGCAGCTCGGGACAGGGTAAAGAGACCCAGTACTTC. Translating gives CASSSGQGKETQYF.